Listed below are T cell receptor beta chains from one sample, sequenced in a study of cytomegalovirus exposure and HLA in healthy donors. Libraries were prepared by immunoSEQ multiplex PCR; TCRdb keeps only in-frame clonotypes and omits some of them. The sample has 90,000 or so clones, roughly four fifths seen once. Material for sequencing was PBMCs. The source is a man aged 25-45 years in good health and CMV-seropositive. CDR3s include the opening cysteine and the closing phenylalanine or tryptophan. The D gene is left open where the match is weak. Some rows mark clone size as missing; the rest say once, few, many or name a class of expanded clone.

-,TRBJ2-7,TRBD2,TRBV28,CASSFLGLVYEQYF,TGTGCCAGCAGTTTCCTCGGACTAGTCTACGAGCAGTACTTC
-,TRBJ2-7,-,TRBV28,CASSLLVASGSYEQYF,TGTGCCAGCAGTTTATTAGTAGCGTCTGGCTCCTACGAGCAGTACTTC
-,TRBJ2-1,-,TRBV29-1,CSVEDGSSYNEQFF,TGCAGCGTTGAGGACGGGAGCTCCTACAATGAGCAGTTCTTC
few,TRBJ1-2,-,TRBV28,CASSLVSFGLGYTF,TGTGCCAGCAGTTTAGTTAGTTTTGGACTCGGCTACACCTTC
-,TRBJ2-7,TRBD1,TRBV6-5,CASSYATGFYEQYF,TGTGCCAGCAGTTACGCGACAGGGTTCTACGAGCAGTACTTC
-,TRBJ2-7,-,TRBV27,CASSQAAVRGLGNEQYF,TGTGCCAGCAGCCAGGCTGCGGTGCGGGGCCTGGGGAACGAGCAGTACTTC
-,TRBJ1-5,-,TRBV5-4,CASSLGGTPNQPQHF,TGTGCCAGCAGCTTGGGGGGGACACCGAATCAGCCCCAGCATTTT
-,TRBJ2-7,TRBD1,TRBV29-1,CSGGTGGYEQYF,TGCAGCGGAGGGACAGGGGGCTACGAGCAGTACTTC
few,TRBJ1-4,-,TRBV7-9,CASSTNTGYSYEKLFF,TGTGCCAGCAGCACCAACACAGGGTACAGTTATGAAAAACTGTTTTTT
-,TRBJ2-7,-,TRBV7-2,CASESRRGAEQYF,TGTGCCAGCGAGAGTCGACGGGGAGCCGAGCAGTACTTC
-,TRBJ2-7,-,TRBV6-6,CASSPRSYEQYF,TGTGCCAGCAGCCCTCGCAGTTACGAGCAGTACTTC
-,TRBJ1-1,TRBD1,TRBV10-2,CASIPGTGFESEAFF,TGCGCCAGCATACCCGGGACAGGGTTTGAATCCGAAGCTTTCTTT
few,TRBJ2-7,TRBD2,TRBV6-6,CASSPTSGTYEQYF,TGTGCCAGCAGTCCGACTAGCGGGACCTACGAGCAGTACTTC
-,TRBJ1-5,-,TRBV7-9,CASSLGGPEEKPQHF,TGTGCCAGCAGCTTAGGGGGGCCGGAGGAAAAGCCCCAGCATTTT
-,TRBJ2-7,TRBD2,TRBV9,CASSVDVGGPYEQYF,TGTGCCAGCAGCGTAGATGTGGGAGGGCCCTACGAGCAGTACTTC
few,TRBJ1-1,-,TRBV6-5,CASSYRTTAMNTEAFF,TGTGCCAGCAGTTACCGAACGACAGCCATGAACACTGAAGCTTTCTTT
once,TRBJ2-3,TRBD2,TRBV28,CASGTSGRGGTDTQYF,TGTGCCAGCGGTACTAGCGGGAGGGGGGGGACAGATACGCAGTATTTT
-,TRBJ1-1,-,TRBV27,CASNHVRTSDTEAFF,TGTGCCAGCAACCATGTGCGGACATCCGACACTGAAGCTTTCTTT
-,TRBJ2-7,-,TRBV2,CASSEAGRGGGYEQYF,TGTGCCAGCAGTGAAGCGGGAAGGGGGGGTGGCTACGAGCAGTACTTC
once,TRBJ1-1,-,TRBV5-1,CASSFLGGDTEAFF,TGCGCCAGCAGCTTTCTAGGGGGGGACACTGAAGCTTTCTTT
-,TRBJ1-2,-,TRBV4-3,CASSQEARENYGYTF,TGCGCCAGCAGCCAAGAAGCCCGGGAGAACTATGGCTACACCTTC
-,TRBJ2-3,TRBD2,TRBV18,CASSPRGSGTGSDTQYF,TGTGCCAGCTCACCTCGGGGTAGCGGGACGGGGTCAGATACGCAGTATTTT
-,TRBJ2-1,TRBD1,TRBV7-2,CVSSPPRDRVDNEQFF,TGTGTCAGCAGTCCACCCCGGGACAGGGTGGACAATGAGCAGTTCTTC
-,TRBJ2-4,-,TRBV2,CASSVIGGGQNIQYF,TGTGCCAGCAGTGTGATAGGGGGAGGGCAAAACATTCAGTACTTC
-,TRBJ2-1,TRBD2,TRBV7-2,CASSILAVSYNEQFF,TGTGCCAGCAGCATACTAGCGGTTTCCTACAATGAGCAGTTCTTC
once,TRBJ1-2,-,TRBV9,CASSVASIAGPSYGYTF,TGTGCCAGCAGCGTAGCTAGTATAGCAGGGCCTTCCTATGGCTACACCTTC
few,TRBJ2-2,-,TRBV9,CASSPIAADGELFF,TGTGCCAGCAGCCCCATCGCAGCGGATGGGGAGCTGTTTTTT
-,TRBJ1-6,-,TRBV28,CASSLSEGFNSPLHF,TGTGCCAGCAGTTTATCGGAGGGGTTTAATTCACCCCTCCACTTT
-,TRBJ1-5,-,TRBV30,CAWSVSRGNNQPQHF,TGTGCCTGGAGTGTTTCTCGGGGGAACAATCAGCCCCAGCATTTT
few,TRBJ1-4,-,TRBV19,CASSIVASNEKLFF,TGTGCCAGTAGTATTGTAGCCTCTAATGAAAAACTGTTTTTT
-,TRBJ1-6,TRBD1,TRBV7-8,CASSLGTGGSYNSPLHF,TGTGCCAGCAGCTTAGGGACAGGGGGCTCCTATAATTCACCCCTCCACTTT
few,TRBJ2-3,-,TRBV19,CASSMKEGGATDTQYF,TGTGCCAGTAGTATGAAGGAGGGAGGCGCCACAGATACGCAGTATTTT
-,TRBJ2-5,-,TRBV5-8,CASSLVSGGETQYF,TGTGCCAGCAGCTTGGTTTCCGGGGGAGAGACCCAGTACTTC
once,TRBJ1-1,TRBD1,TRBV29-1,CSVATTGGVFRAFF,TGCAGCGTTGCTACTACAGGGGGCGTTTTTCGGGCTTTCTTT